These T cell receptor beta chains were read from a single sample in a study of blood T cell repertoires in COVID-19. Clones were sequenced by immunoSEQ multiplex PCR, and TCRdb holds only the in-frame ones, with some missing. The table shows 87,000 or so clones, with 90% occurring only once. Sample: peripheral blood. Receptors were obtained from a young man with COVID-19, enrolled during active disease. Each CDR3 is given with its conserved first and last residue. D genes are given only for firm matches. Clone size, where shown, is once, few, many, or a class for clones that have expanded.

size	V	D	J	CDR3	DNA
.	TRBV2	TRBD2	TRBJ2-1	CALRASGRAGNEQFF	TGTGCCCTCCGGGCGAGCGGGAGGGCCGGGAATGAGCAGTTCTTC
.	TRBV28	TRBD2	TRBJ2-2	CASSLITSGLNTGELFF	TGTGCCAGCAGCCTAATCACTAGCGGGCTTAACACCGGGGAGCTGTTTTTT
once	TRBV7-2	.	TRBJ2-7	CASSSSLPVGGSSYEQYF	TGTGCCAGCAGCTCAAGTCTACCCGTCGGGGGAAGCTCCTACGAGCAGTACTTC
.	TRBV2	TRBD2	TRBJ2-7	CASSAGGGPYYEQYF	TGTGCCAGCAGCGCCGGGGGGGGACCCTACTACGAGCAGTACTTC
.	TRBV30	.	TRBJ2-1	CASNREFGYNEQFF	TGTGCCTCCAACCGGGAATTCGGGTACAATGAGCAGTTCTTC
.	TRBV6-5	.	TRBJ1-1	CASSYSPRTMNTEAFF	TGTGCCAGCAGTTACTCCCCAAGGACAATGAACACTGAAGCTTTCTTT
.	TRBV10-3	TRBD1	TRBJ2-1	CAIGERTGAYNEQFF	TGTGCCATCGGGGAAAGAACAGGGGCCTACAATGAGCAGTTCTTC
many	TRBV24-1	TRBD1	TRBJ2-7	CATNRGSSYEQYF	TGTGCCACCAACAGGGGGAGCTCCTACGAGCAGTACTTC
.	TRBV2	.	TRBJ2-2	CASSEVEVPGELFF	TGTGCCAGCAGTGAGGTCGAGGTCCCCGGGGAGCTGTTTTTT
once	TRBV5-5	TRBD1	TRBJ2-4	CASSLIQGATDIQYF	TGTGCCAGCAGCTTGATCCAGGGGGCGACGGACATTCAGTACTTC
.	TRBV30	.	TRBJ2-7	CAWSVRDEQYF	TGTGCCTGGAGTGTTAGAGACGAGCAGTACTTC
.	TRBV5-4	.	TRBJ1-4	CASSLVGQGNEKLLF	.
.	TRBV9	TRBD1	TRBJ2-7	CASSVGPGQGLREQYF	TGTGCCAGCAGCGTAGGGCCGGGACAGGGACTTCGTGAGCAGTACTTC
.	TRBV19	.	TRBJ2-3	CASSKTAYRTDTQYF	TGTGCCAGTAGTAAGACAGCGTATCGCACAGATACGCAGTATTTT
.	TRBV6-2/TRBV6-3	.	TRBJ2-2	CASSYSLAENTGELFF	TGTGCCAGCAGTTACTCACTAGCTGAGAACACCGGGGAGCTGTTTTTT
.	TRBV6-5	TRBD1	TRBJ2-7	CASSYRGQGIYEQYF	TGTGCCAGCAGTTACCGCGGACAGGGTATCTACGAGCAGTACTTC
.	TRBV5-6	TRBD2	TRBJ2-2	CASSLGMGLENTGELFF	TGTGCCAGCAGCTTGGGCATGGGACTAGAGAACACCGGGGAGCTGTTTTTT
few	TRBV14	.	TRBJ1-1	CASSPGVRTEAFF	TGTGCCAGCAGCCCAGGGGTAAGGACTGAAGCTTTCTTT
.	TRBV11-2	TRBD2	TRBJ2-1	CASSLSGTSSYNEQFF	TGTGCCAGCAGCCTCTCCGGGACTAGCTCCTACAATGAGCAGTTCTTC
.	TRBV19	.	TRBJ2-3	CASSPGGTDTQYF	TGTGCCAGTAGTCCCGGAGGCACAGATACGCAGTATTTT
.	TRBV5-4	TRBD1	TRBJ2-2	CAGGLFTGELFF	TGTGCAGGGGGCCTGTTCACCGGGGAGCTGTTTTTT
.	TRBV7-2	.	TRBJ2-5	CASSLVKETQYF	TGTGCCAGCAGCTTAGTTAAAGAGACCCAGTACTTC
.	TRBV2	TRBD2	TRBJ2-2	CASSKLAGGPSTGELFF	TGTGCCAGCAGCAAACTAGCGGGAGGGCCAAGCACCGGGGAGCTGTTTTTT
few	TRBV20-1	TRBD2	TRBJ2-1	CSASEFSGSYNEQFF	TGCAGTGCTAGTGAATTCAGCGGGAGTTACAATGAGCAGTTCTTC
.	TRBV9	TRBD2	TRBJ2-7	CASSPGLAEGSYEQYF	TGTGCCAGCAGCCCAGGACTAGCGGAAGGATCCTACGAGCAGTACTTC
.	TRBV30	TRBD1	TRBJ2-7	CAWRWDRGYEQYF	TGTGCCTGGAGGTGGGACAGGGGCTACGAGCAGTACTTC
.	TRBV11-2	TRBD2	TRBJ2-2	CASSFGLAGWGELFF	TGTGCCAGCAGCTTCGGACTAGCGGGTTGGGGGGAGCTGTTTTTT
once	TRBV19	TRBD1	TRBJ2-7	CASSIRDRVYEQYF	TGTGCCAGTAGTATCCGGGACAGGGTTTACGAGCAGTACTTC
once	TRBV5-1	.	TRBJ2-7	CASSLGTGGAYEQYF	TGCGCCAGCAGCTTGGGCACAGGGGGGGCCTACGAGCAGTACTTC
.	TRBV5-1	TRBD1	TRBJ1-2	CASRKTGDGYTF	TGCGCCAGCAGAAAGACAGGGGATGGCTACACCTTC
.	TRBV28	.	TRBJ2-7	CASRNGTPRFYEQYF	TGTGCCAGCAGGAATGGGACACCAAGATTCTACGAGCAGTACTTC
.	TRBV9	.	TRBJ1-1	CASSVRAGNTEAFF	TGTGCCAGCAGCGTGAGGGCTGGGAACACTGAAGCTTTCTTT
.	TRBV29-1	TRBD1	TRBJ2-7	CSVEQGARAEQYF	TGCAGCGTGGAACAGGGGGCGCGCGCCGAGCAGTACTTC
.	TRBV5-6	.	TRBJ1-1	CASSPGGQRGATEAFF	TGTGCCAGCAGCCCAGGAGGGCAGCGGGGCGCCACTGAAGCTTTCTTT
once	TRBV2	.	TRBJ2-5	CASSEAGGRETQYF	TGTGCCAGCAGTGAAGCGGGGGGACGGGAGACCCAGTACTTC
.	TRBV27	TRBD2	TRBJ2-1	CASSLTIAGSDNEQFF	TGTGCCAGCAGTTTAACAATAGCGGGATCGGACAATGAGCAGTTCTTC
.	TRBV28	.	TRBJ1-1	CASRRLSGARNTEAFF	TGTGCCAGCAGAAGACTCTCAGGGGCGCGGAACACTGAAGCTTTCTTT
.	TRBV6-2/TRBV6-3	.	TRBJ1-3	CASSYPTGASGNTIYF	TGTGCCAGCAGTTACCCGACAGGCGCCTCTGGAAACACCATATATTTT
.	TRBV7-9	TRBD1	TRBJ1-3	CASSHWTGAVGNTIYF	TGTGCCAGCAGCCATTGGACAGGAGCCGTAGGAAACACCATATATTTT
.	TRBV3-1/TRBV3-2	.	TRBJ2-7	CASSQGGAYEQYF	TGTGCCAGCAGCCAGGGCGGGGCCTACGAGCAGTACTTC
once	TRBV3-1/TRBV3-2	.	TRBJ1-2	CASSPDISNGYTF	TGTGCCAGCAGCCCGGACATCTCCAATGGCTACACCTTC
.	TRBV28	.	TRBJ1-4	CASSYSGLSGTTNEKLLF	TGTGCCAGCAGCTATAGTGGGCTCTCAGGGACAACTAATGAAAAACTGCTTTTT
.	TRBV4-3	.	TRBJ1-1	CASSQVGKGPNTEAFF	TGCGCCAGCAGCCAAGTGGGTAAGGGGCCGAACACTGAAGCTTTCTTT